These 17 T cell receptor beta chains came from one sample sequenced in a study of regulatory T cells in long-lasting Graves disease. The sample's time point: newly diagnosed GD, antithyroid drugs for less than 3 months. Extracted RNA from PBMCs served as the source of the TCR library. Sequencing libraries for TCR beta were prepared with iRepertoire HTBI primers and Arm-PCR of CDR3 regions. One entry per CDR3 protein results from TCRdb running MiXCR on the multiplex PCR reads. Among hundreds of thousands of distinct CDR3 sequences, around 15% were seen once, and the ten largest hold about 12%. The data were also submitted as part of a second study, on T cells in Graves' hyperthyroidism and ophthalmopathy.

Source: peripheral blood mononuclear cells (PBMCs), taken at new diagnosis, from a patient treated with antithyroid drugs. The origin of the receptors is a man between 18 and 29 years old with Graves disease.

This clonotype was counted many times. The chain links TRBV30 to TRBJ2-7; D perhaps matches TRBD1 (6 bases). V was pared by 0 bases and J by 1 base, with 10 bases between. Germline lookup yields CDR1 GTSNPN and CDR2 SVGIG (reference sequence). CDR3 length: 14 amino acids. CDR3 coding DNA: TGTGCCTGGAGTGTACGACAGGCTTCCTACGAGCAGTACTTC. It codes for CAWSVRQASYEQYF.

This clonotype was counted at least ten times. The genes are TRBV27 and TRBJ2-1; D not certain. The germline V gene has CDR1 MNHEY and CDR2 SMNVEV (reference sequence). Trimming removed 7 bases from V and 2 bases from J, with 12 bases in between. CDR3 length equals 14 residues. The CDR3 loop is CASNPDRAYNEQFF. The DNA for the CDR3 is TGTGCCAGCAATCCCGACCGCGCCTACAATGAGCAGTTCTTC.

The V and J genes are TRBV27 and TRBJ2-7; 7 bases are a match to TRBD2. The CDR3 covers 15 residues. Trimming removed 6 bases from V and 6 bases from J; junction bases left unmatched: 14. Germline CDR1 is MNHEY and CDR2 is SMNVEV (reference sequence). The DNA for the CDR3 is TGTGCCAGCAGCCGGGACGGCAGACTAGCAGTCGAGCAGTACTTC. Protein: CASSRDGRLAVEQYF.

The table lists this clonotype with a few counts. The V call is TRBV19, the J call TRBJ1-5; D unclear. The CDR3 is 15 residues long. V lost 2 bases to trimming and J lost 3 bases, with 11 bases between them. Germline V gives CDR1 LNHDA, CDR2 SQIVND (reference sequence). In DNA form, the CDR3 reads TGTGCCAGTAGTATAAGTCAACCGACCAATCAGCCCCAGCATTTT. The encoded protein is CASSISQPTNQPQHF.

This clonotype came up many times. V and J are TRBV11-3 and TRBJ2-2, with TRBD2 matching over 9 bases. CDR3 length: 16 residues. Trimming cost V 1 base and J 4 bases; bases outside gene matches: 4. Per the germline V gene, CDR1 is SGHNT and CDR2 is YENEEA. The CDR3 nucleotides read TGTGCCAGCAGCTTAGCAGCAGCGGGAGGCACCGGGGAGCTGTTTTTT. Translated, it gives CASSLAAAGGTGELFF. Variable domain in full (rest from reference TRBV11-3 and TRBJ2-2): EAGVVQSPRYKIIEKKQPVAFWCNPISGHNTLYWYLQNLGQGPELLIRYENEEAVDDSQLPKDRFSAERLKGVDSTLKIQPAELGDSAVYLCASSLAAAGGTGELFFGEGSRLTVL.

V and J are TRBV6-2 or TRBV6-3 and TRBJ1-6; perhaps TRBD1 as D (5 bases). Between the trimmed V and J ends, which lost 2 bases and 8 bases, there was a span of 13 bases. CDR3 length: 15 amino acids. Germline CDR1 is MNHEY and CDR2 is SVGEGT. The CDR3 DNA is TGTGCCAGCAGTTACATGAAGGGGATGTATTCACCCCTCCACTTT. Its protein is CASSYMKGMYSPLHF.

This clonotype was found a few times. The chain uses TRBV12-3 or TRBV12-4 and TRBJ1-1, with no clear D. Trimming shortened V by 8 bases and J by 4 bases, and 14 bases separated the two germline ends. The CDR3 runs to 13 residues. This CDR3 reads CASRRVVGTEAFF. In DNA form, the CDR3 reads TGTGCCAGCCGGCGGGTTGTTGGCACTGAAGCTTTCTTT.

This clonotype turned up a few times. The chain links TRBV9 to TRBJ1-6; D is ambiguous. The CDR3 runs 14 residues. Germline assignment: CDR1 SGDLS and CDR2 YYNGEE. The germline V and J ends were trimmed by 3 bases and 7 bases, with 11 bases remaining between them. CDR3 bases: TGTGCCAGCAGCGATAACATGGGAAATTCACCCCTCCACTTT. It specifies CASSDNMGNSPLHF.

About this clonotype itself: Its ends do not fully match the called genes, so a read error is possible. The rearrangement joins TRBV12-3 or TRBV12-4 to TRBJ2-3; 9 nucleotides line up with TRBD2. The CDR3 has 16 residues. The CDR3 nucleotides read TGTGCCAACAGTTTGGGACTAGCCTTAAGCACAGATACGCAGTATTTT. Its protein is CANSLGLALSTDTQYF.

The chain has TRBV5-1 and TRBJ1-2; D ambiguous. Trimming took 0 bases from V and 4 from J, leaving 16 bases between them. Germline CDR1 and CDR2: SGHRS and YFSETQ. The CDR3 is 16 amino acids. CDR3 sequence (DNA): TGCGCCAGCAGCTTGGAAGGACCCTGGTTTACCTATGGCTACACCTTC. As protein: CASSLEGPWFTYGYTF.

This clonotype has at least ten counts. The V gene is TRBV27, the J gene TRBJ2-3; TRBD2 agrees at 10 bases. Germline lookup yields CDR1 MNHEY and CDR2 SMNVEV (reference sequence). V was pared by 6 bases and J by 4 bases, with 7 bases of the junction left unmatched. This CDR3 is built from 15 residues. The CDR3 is CASRPLAGGSDTQYF. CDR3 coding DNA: TGTGCCAGCAGACCTTTAGCGGGAGGATCAGATACGCAGTATTTT.

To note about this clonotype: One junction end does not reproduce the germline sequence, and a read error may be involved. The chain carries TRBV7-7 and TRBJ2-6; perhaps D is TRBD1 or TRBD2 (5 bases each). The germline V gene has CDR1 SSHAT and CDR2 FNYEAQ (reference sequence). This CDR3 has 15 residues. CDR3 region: CASTLGDRRANVLTF. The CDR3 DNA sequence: TGTGCTAGCACCCTCGGGGACCGAAGGGCCAACGTCCTGACTTTC.

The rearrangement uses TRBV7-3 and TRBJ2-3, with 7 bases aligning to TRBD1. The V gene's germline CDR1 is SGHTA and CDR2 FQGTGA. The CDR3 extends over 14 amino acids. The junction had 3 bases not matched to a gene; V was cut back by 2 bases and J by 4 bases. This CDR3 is CASSLDRVADTQYF. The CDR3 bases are TGTGCCAGCAGCTTAGACAGGGTAGCAGATACGCAGTATTTT.

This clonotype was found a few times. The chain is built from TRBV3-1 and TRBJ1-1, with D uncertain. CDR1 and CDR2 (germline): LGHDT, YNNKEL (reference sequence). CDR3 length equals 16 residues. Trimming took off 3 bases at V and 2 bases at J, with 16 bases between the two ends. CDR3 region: CASSHEGTRANTEAFF. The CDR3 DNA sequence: TGTGCCAGCAGCCACGAAGGTACTAGGGCTAACACTGAAGCTTTCTTT.

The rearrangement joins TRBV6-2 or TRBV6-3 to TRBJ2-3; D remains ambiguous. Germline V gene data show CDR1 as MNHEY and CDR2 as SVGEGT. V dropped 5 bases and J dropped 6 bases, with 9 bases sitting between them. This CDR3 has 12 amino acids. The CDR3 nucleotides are TGTGCCAGCAGTGTGGGCTGGGATACGCAGTATTTT. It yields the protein CASSVGWDTQYF.

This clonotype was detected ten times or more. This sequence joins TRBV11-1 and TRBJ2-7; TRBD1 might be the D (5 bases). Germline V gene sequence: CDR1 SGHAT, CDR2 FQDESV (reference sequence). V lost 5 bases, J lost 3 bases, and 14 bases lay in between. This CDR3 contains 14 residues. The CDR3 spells CASSPASTVYEQYF. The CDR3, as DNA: TGTGCCAGCAGCCCTGCGTCGACAGTCTACGAGCAGTACTTC.

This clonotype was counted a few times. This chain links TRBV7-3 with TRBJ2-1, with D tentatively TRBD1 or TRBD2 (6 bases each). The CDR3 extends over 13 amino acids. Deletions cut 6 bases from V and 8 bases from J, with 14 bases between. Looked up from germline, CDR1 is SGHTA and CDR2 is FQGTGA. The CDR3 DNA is TGTGCCAGCAGGGCAGGGGACTTCGATGAGCAGTTCTTC. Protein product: CASRAGDFDEQFF.